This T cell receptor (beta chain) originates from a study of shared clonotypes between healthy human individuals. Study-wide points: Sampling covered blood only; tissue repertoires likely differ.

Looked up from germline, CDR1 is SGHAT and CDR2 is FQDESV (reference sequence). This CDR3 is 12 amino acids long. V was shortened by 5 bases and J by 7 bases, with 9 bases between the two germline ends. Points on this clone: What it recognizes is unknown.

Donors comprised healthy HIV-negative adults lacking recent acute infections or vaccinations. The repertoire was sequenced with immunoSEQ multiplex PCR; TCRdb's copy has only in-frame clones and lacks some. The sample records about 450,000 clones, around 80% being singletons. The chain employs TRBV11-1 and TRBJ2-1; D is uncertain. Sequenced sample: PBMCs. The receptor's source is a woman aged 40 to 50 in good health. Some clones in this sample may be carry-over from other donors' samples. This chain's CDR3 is CASSTNRNEQFF. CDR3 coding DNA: TGTGCCAGCAGCACCAACAGAAATGAGCAGTTCTTC.